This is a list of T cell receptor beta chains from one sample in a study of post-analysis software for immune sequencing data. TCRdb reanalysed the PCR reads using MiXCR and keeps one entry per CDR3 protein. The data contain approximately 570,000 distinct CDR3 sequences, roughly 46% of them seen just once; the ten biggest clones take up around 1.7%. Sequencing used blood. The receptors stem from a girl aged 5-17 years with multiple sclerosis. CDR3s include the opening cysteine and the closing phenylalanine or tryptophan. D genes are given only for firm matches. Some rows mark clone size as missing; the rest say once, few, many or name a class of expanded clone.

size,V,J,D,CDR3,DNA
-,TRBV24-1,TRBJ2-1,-,CATSDTGSSTNEQFF,TGTGCCACCAGTGATACCGGATCTAGTACCAATGAGCAGTTCTTC
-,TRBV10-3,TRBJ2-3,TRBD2,CAISPGLAGKDAQYF,TGTGCCATCAGCCCGGGACTAGCGGGGAAGGATGCGCAGTATTTT
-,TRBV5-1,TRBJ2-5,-,CASSLGGQSQETQYF,TGCGCCAGCAGCCTTGGAGGCCAGAGCCAAGAGACCCAGTACTTC
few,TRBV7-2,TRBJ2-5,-,CASSSTAQYF,TGTGCCAGCAGCTCCACGGCCCAGTACTTC
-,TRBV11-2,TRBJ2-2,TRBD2,CASSRLAGNTGELFF,TGTGCCAGCAGTCGACTAGCGGGAAATACCGGGGAGCTGTTTTTT
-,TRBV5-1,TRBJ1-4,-,CASSYWGSTNEKLFF,TGCGCCAGTAGTTACTGGGGTTCGACTAATGAAAAACTGTTTTTT
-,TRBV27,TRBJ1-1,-,CASSWNSNTEAFF,TGTGCCAGCAGTTGGAACAGTAACACTGAAGCTTTCTTT
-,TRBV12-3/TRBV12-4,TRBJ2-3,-,CASDLGPRTDTQYF,TGCGCCAGCGACCTGGGGCCCCGCACAGATACGCAGTATTTT
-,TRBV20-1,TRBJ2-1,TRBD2,CSASIRGGYSYNEQFF,TGCAGTGCTAGTATCCGGGGGGGGTACTCCTACAATGAGCAGTTCTTC
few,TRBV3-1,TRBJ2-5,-,CASSQSSPPGKTQYF,TGTGCCAGCAGCCAATCAAGTCCTCCCGGGAAGACCCAGTACTTC
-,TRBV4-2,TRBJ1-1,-,CASSQETQGQTEAFF,TGTGCCAGCAGCCAAGAAACGCAGGGACAAACTGAAGCTTTCTTT
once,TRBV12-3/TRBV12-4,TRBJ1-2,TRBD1,CASRITGASYGYTF,TGTGCCAGCAGAATAACAGGGGCTTCCTATGGCTACACCTTC
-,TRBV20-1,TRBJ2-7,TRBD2,CSAPSSGTFGEQYF,TGCAGTGCTCCCTCTAGCGGGACCTTCGGGGAGCAGTACTTC
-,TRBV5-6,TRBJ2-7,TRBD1,CASSIGQGASYEQYF,TGTGCCAGCAGCATAGGACAGGGGGCCTCCTACGAGCAGTACTTC
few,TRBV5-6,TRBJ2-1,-,CASSPVGRASYNEQFF,TGTGCCAGCAGCCCCGTCGGCAGGGCCTCCTACAATGAGCAGTTCTTC
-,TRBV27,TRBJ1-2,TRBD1,CASRVSRGTAFTHGYTF,TGTGCCAGCAGAGTATCAAGGGGGACAGCGTTTACCCATGGCTACACCTTC
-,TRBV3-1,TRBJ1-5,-,CASSQQWNQPQHF,TGTGCCAGCAGCCAACAATGGAATCAGCCCCAGCATTTT
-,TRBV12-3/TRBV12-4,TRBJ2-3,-,CASMAALSTDTQYF,TGTGCCAGCATGGCTGCCCTGAGCACAGATACGCAGTATTTT
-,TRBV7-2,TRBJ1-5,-,CASSLGPRSAQHF,TGTGCCAGCAGCTTAGGGCCCAGGTCGGCCCAGCATTTT
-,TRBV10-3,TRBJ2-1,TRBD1,CAISSTGGTYNEQFF,TGTGCCATCAGTTCGACAGGGGGCACTTACAATGAGCAGTTCTTC